This T cell receptor beta chain is from a study of identical twins. One entry per CDR3 protein, called by TCRdb with MiXCR from the 5' RACE reads. The table includes roughly 750,000 distinct CDR3 sequences, 21% detected once. V was shortened by 6 bases and J by 3 bases, with 11 bases between the two germline ends. The CDR3 runs to 13 residues. This clonotype is a singleton in its sample. Separately, the same data were catalogued under a study of T cells expressing NK-cell markers.

V and J are TRBV12-3 or TRBV12-4 and TRBJ1-2; D is unclear. This receptor was obtained from a woman aged 18-35 years in good health. Input material: PBMCs. CDR3 sequence (DNA): TGTGCCAGCAGCCCGGCAAGGGACTATGGCTACACCTTC. Its translation: CASSPARDYGYTF.